This TCR beta chain appears in the sequencing data of a study of T cell responses to AZD1222 COVID-19 vaccine. The CDR3 is 15 amino acids. Trimming removed 1 base from V and 4 bases from J; junction bases left unmatched: 6. Germline V gene data show CDR1 as SGHKS and CDR2 as YYEKEE (reference sequence). Turning to this clone: As yet, its antigen is unknown.

Findings and limits, study-wide: Clonal diversity was possibly underestimated, and white British individuals and females predominated among donors. It was only six AZD1222 recipients who were seropositive at baseline.

Data came from immunoSEQ multiplex PCR; TCRdb stores just in-frame clones and leaves some out. This table holds about 86,000 clones, about nine tenths found once. This chain joins TRBV5-5 and TRBJ2-3; TRBD2 matches at 7 bases. Sequences were derived from peripheral blood, sampled on day 0 of AZD1222 vaccination. The TCR comes from an adult in good health. CDR3 amino acids: CASSLPEGRADTQYF. The CDR3 coding sequence is TGTGCCAGCAGCTTGCCGGAAGGGAGGGCAGATACGCAGTATTTT.